Described below is a single T cell receptor beta chain sequence and its context. Its antigen is not known. The V and J ends lost 3 bases and 0 bases respectively, with 11 bases between them. The CDR3 extends over 16 amino acids. MiXCR was run by TCRdb on the reads, yielding one entry per CDR3 protein. The sample gives hundreds of thousands of distinct CDR3 sequences, under 55% of which show up once; around 45% is in the top ten. The sample is drawn from a study of T cell repertoires in cytomegalovirus infection. Overall study context: Well-studied HLA-B-restricted CMV epitopes were used in the study alongside recently identified HLA-C-restricted ones. A matching HLA type, together with CMV infection, was signaled by public TCR beta signatures.

Study results and limitations: HLA-C-restricted CMV clonotypes gave the most frequent clonotype in two of eight donors.

The source is a human donor in good health (CMV status not recorded). Some clones in this sample may be carry-over from other donors' samples. This material consisted of cultured PBMCs, taken from culture after CMV antigen stimulation. The gene calls are TRBV12-3 or TRBV12-4 and TRBJ2-2; D is ambiguous. This CDR3 is CASSFSADPNTGELFF. The CDR3 DNA is TGTGCCAGCAGTTTCTCTGCGGACCCGAACACCGGGGAGCTGTTTTTT.